This TCR beta chain is from a study of shared clonotypes between healthy human individuals. This CDR3 comprises 15 residues. Losses at the gene ends were 7 bases for V and 2 bases for J; bases not matched to a gene: 10. Selected positively for CCR7 and CD45RO-negative, naive CD8 cells excluded terminally differentiated effector memory CD45RA+ cells. Whole-study findings and limits: Generally, naive subsets came out with larger estimated richness than memory subsets.

A remark on this clone: The target antigen is unknown.

Investigators spread the genomic DNA of each subset evenly over several immunoSEQ plates. In the source study's methods: Quality scores were absent from the junction-only immunoSEQ sequences, so filtering differed. Repertoires were generated with immunoSEQ multiplex PCR, while TCRdb's copy carries only in-frame clones and drops some. D and trimming were read from the DNA, whereas the V and J calls and clone size are those reported in that table. The data hold hundreds of thousands of clones, with roughly 95% observed a single time. The clonotype was recovered from a woman in her 30s in good health. The chain has TRBV6-7 and TRBJ2-7; 8 nucleotides align to TRBD1. TRBV6-7 counts as an open reading frame of uncertain function. Input material: naive CD8+ T cells sorted from blood. The CDR3 protein is CASIPSRGPPYEQYF. In nucleotides, the CDR3 is TGTGCCAGCATTCCCTCCAGGGGGCCTCCCTACGAGCAGTACTTC.